These 19 T cell receptor beta chains share one sample of origin, sequenced in a study of T cells in narcolepsy. Produced via immunoSEQ multiplex PCR; TCRdb's table is partial and in-frame only. The data contain tens of thousands of clones, around 85% of them seen just once; the ten biggest clones take up under 1.5%. The sequencing sample was made of CD45RA- memory CD4+ T cells from PBMCs. All receptors come from a human donor with narcolepsy.

The J gene is TRBJ2-2, the V gene TRBV11-3; 8 bases fit TRBD2. With 5 bases clipped from V and 7 bases from J, the junction kept 9 bases outside the gene matches. Germline lookup yields CDR1 SGHNT and CDR2 YENEEA. CDR3 size: 15 residues. This chain's CDR3 is CASSPIAGMNGELFF. As DNA, the CDR3 is TGTGCCAGCAGCCCTATAGCGGGAATGAACGGGGAGCTGTTTTTT.

CDR3 nucleotides: TGTGCCAGCAGCGACAAGTCGACAGGGCGTCGCGGCTACACCTTC. Translating gives CASSDKSTGRRGYTF. The chain couples TRBV7-2 to TRBJ1-2, with 7 bases aligning to TRBD1. J was trimmed by 8 bases and V by 5 bases; bases with no gene match: 14. CDR1 and CDR2 from the germline V gene are SGHTA and FQGNSA. The CDR3 is 15 residues long.

This clone has just one count. The chain recombines TRBV5-1 with TRBJ1-1, with D possibly being TRBD1 (5 bases). V lost 0 bases, J lost 2 bases, and 11 bases lay in between. In germline, CDR1 is SGHRS, CDR2 YFSETQ. The CDR3 contains 15 residues. The CDR3 protein is CASSLEWGQNTEAFF. In DNA, the CDR3 is TGCGCCAGCAGCTTGGAGTGGGGCCAAAACACTGAAGCTTTCTTT.

This rearrangement joins TRBV25-1 to TRBJ2-1; 7 nucleotides line up with TRBD1. Losses at the gene ends were 3 bases for V and 5 bases for J; bases not matched to a gene: 7. CDR3 length equals 15 residues. CDR1 is MGHDK, CDR2 SYGVNS, per germline. CDR3 residues: CASSELGGDHNEQFF. CDR3 coding DNA: TGTGCCAGCAGTGAGCTAGGGGGCGACCACAATGAGCAGTTCTTC.

The chain employs TRBV18 and TRBJ1-5, with unresolved D. The ends were cut back, 5 bases at V and 4 bases at J, with 9 bases in the middle. Germline loops: CDR1 KGHSH, CDR2 LQKENI. The CDR3 totals 13 residues. The CDR3 coding sequence is TGTGCCAGCTCATCCCTAGATAATCAGCCCCAGCATTTT. It yields the protein CASSSLDNQPQHF.

The chain couples TRBV6-5 to TRBJ2-1; TRBD2 is a possible D gene (5 bases). The CDR3 totals 13 residues. CDR1 and CDR2 from the germline V gene are MNHEY and SVGAGI. Trimming stripped 5 bases from V and 15 bases from J, with 20 bases between. CDR3: CASSEEGGLSRFF. Written as DNA, the CDR3 is TGTGCCAGCAGTGAAGAGGGCGGTCTTAGTCGGTTCTTC.

The gene calls are TRBV5-1 and TRBJ2-3; 9 nucleotides agree with TRBD2. This CDR3 is built from 16 residues. V shed 0 bases, J shed 5 bases, and the junction held 7 bases outside the gene matches. Germline assignment: CDR1 SGHRS and CDR2 YFSETQ. The CDR3 spells CASSLAQREDQDTQYF. In DNA form, the CDR3 reads TGCGCCAGCAGCTTGGCACAGCGGGAGGATCAAGATACGCAGTATTTT. The variable domain in full, with the rest retrieved from reference TRBV5-1 and TRBJ2-3, is KAGVTQTPRYLIKTRGQQVTLSCSPISGHRSVSWYQQTPGQGLQFLFEYFSETQRNKGNFPGRFSGRQFSNSRSEMNVSTLELGDSALYLCASSLAQREDQDTQYFGPGTRLTVL.

This chain connects TRBV14 to TRBJ1-2, with D hard to call. V was pared by 0 bases and J by 4 bases, with 15 bases between. Germline CDR1 is SGHDN and CDR2 is FVKESK. This CDR3 is built from 16 residues. This chain's CDR3 is CASSQEILTGSYGYTF. In DNA form, the CDR3 reads TGTGCCAGCAGCCAAGAAATTTTGACGGGGAGCTATGGCTACACCTTC.

V and J are TRBV5-5 and TRBJ2-7; 7 bases are a match to TRBD2. Trimming at V came to 4 bases and at J to 4 bases, leaving 8 bases not matched to a gene. This CDR3 contains 14 residues. Per the germline V gene, CDR1 is SGHKS and CDR2 is YYEKEE (reference sequence). CDR3 bases: TGTGCCAGCAGCGGGGAGGGAGGGCTATACGAGCAGTACTTC. This encodes CASSGEGGLYEQYF.

The V and J genes are TRBV4-2 and TRBJ2-5; the match to TRBD1 covers 8 bases. J lost 5 bases, V lost 6 bases, and 5 bases had no gene match. The V gene's germline CDR1 is LGHNA and CDR2 YNFKEQ. CDR3 length: 13 amino acids. In DNA form, the CDR3 reads TGTGCCAGCAGATCGGACAGGGATGAGACCCAGTACTTC. This codes for CASRSDRDETQYF.

This clone has just a few counts. The rearrangement uses TRBV5-4 and TRBJ2-2, with TRBD2 matching 8 bases. Losses at the gene ends were 5 bases for V and 6 bases for J; bases not matched to a gene: 9. This CDR3 region has 15 residues. From germline, CDR1 is SGHNT and CDR2 YYREEE (reference sequence). The CDR3 DNA is TGTGCCAGCAGTCCCGGGACTAGACAATCCGGGGAGCTGTTTTTT. It translates to CASSPGTRQSGELFF.

This rearrangement joins TRBV9 to TRBJ2-7; TRBD1 agrees at 9 bases. The CDR3 spans 14 residues. CDR1 and CDR2 (germline): SGDLS, YYNGEE. V lost 3 bases to trimming and J lost 5 bases; unmatched junction nucleotides: 6. The CDR3 sequence: CASSGGQGYNEQYF. DNA for the CDR3: TGTGCCAGCAGCGGGGGACAGGGCTACAACGAGCAGTACTTC.

This rearrangement joins TRBV5-1 to TRBJ1-3; 9 nucleotides agree with TRBD1. After removal of 2 bases from V and 0 bases from J, the junction contained 6 bases not matched to a gene. CDR1 and CDR2 (germline): SGHRS, YFSETQ. This CDR3 has 17 residues. CDR3 sequence reads: CASSLFTTGGSGNTIYF. CDR3 sequence (DNA): TGCGCCAGCAGCTTATTCACGACAGGGGGCTCTGGAAACACCATATATTTT.

The genes are TRBV2 and TRBJ1-1; perhaps TRBD1 as D (5 bases). V lost 4 bases and J lost 11, with 14 bases in between. The CDR3 is 12 amino acids. Germline V lookup: CDR1 SNHLY, CDR2 FYNNEI. CDR3 sequence: CASSGQGDLAFF. CDR3 nucleotides: TGTGCCAGCAGTGGGCAGGGTGATTTGGCTTTCTTT. Filled out from reference TRBV2 and TRBJ1-1, the complete variable domain reads EPEVTQTPSHQVTQMGQEVILRCVPISNHLYFYWYRQILGQKVEFLVSFYNNEISEKSEIFDDQFSVERPDGSNFTLKIRSTKLEDSAMYFCASSGQGDLAFFGQGTRLTVV.

The table lists this clone with a few counts. The chain joins TRBV19 to TRBJ2-1, with TRBD1 matching over 10 bases. In germline, CDR1 is LNHDA, CDR2 SQIVND (reference sequence). The V segment lost 8 bases and the J segment 7 bases; nucleotides outside the gene matches: 8. The CDR3 totals 14 residues. Here the CDR3 reads CASQKGTGENEQFF. The CDR3 DNA reads as TGTGCCAGTCAAAAGGGGACAGGGGAGAATGAGCAGTTCTTC. Full variable domain (outside the CDR3, taken from reference TRBV19 and TRBJ2-1): DGGITQSPKYLFRKEGQNVTLSCEQNLNHDAMYWYRQDPGQGLRLIYYSQIVNDFQKGDIAEGYSVSREKKESFPLTVTSAQKNPTAFYLCASQKGTGENEQFFGPGTRLTVL.

The V gene is TRBV5-6, the J gene TRBJ2-2; D is possibly TRBD2 (6 bases). Per the germline V gene, CDR1 is SGHDT and CDR2 is YYEEEE. CDR3 length: 16 amino acids. Deletions cut 3 bases from V and 3 bases from J, with 15 bases between. The CDR3 region has the DNA TGTGCCAGCAGCTGGGGCAGGGAGGAGTACACCGGGGAGCTGTTTTTT. As protein: CASSWGREEYTGELFF.

The chain links TRBV18 to TRBJ1-1; D not resolved. V lost 2 bases to trimming and J lost 1 base, with 11 bases between them. This CDR3 region has 15 residues. In germline, CDR1 is KGHSH, CDR2 LQKENI. CDR3 region: CASSPTQNRNTEAFF. The CDR3 DNA reads TGTGCCAGCTCACCAACTCAGAACAGGAACACTGAAGCTTTCTTT.

This sequence joins TRBV11-2 and TRBJ2-3; 8 positions agree with TRBD2. Germline V lookup: CDR1 SGHAT, CDR2 FQNNGV. V gave up 1 base and J gave up 5 bases; unmatched junction bases: 5. This CDR3 spans 15 amino acids. Here the CDR3 reads CASSLAGRAIDTQYF. The CDR3 nucleotides are TGTGCCAGCAGCTTAGCCGGGAGGGCGATAGATACGCAGTATTTT.

The chain uses TRBV5-4 and TRBJ2-7; possible D gene TRBD1, 5 bases. Deletions cut 0 bases from V and 2 bases from J, with 9 bases between. CDR1 SGHNT and CDR2 YYREEE come from the germline V gene (reference sequence). The CDR3 spans 14 residues. The CDR3 DNA is TGTGCCAGCAGCTTGGGCCAGGGCCCCTACGAGCAGTACTTC. Translating gives CASSLGQGPYEQYF. The variable domain in full, completed from reference TRBV5-4 and TRBJ2-7, reads ETGVTQSPTHLIKTRGQQVTLRCSSQSGHNTVSWYQQALGQGPQFIFQYYREEENGRGNFPPRFSGLQFPNYSSELNVNALELDDSALYLCASSLGQGPYEQYFGPGTRLTVT.